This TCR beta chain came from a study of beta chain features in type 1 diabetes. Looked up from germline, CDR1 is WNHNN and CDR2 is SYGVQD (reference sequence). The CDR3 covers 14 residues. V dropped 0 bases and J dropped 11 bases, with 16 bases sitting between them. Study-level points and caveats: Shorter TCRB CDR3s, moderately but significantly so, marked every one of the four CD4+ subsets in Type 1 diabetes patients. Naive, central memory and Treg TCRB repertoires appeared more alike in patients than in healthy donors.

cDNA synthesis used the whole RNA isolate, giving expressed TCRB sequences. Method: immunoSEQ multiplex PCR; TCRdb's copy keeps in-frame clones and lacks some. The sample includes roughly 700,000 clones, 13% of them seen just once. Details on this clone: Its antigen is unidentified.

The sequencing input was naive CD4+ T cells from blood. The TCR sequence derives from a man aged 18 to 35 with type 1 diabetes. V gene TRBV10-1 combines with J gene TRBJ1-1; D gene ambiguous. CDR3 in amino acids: CASSESGAGVRAFF. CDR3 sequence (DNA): TGCGCCAGCAGTGAGTCGGGCGCAGGCGTTCGGGCTTTCTTT.